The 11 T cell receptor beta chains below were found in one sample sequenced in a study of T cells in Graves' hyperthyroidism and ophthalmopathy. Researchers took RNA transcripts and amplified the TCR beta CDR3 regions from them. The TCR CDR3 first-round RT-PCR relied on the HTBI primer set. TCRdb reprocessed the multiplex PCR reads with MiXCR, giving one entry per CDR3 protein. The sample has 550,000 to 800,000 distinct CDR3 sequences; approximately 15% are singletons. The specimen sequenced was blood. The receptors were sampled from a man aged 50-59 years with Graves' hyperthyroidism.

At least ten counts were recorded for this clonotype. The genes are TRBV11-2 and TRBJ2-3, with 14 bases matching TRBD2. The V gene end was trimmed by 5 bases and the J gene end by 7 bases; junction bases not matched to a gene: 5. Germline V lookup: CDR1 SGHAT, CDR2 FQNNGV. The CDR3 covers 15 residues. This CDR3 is CASSKGTSGRNTQYF. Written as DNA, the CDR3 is TGTGCCAGCAGCAAAGGGACTAGCGGGAGAAATACGCAGTATTTT.

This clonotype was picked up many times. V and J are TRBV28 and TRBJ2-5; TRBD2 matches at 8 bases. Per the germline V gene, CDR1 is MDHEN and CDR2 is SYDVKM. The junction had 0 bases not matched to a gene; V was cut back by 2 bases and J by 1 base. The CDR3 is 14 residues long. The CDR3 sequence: CASSLSGGQETQYF. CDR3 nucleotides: TGTGCCAGCAGTTTAAGCGGGGGCCAAGAGACCCAGTACTTC.

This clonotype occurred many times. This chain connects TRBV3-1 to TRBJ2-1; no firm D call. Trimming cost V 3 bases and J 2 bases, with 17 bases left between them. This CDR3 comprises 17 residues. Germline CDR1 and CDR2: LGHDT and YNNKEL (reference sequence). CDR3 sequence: CASSQGNGQAAYNEQFF. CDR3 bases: TGTGCCAGCAGCCAGGGGAATGGGCAGGCTGCCTACAATGAGCAGTTCTTC.

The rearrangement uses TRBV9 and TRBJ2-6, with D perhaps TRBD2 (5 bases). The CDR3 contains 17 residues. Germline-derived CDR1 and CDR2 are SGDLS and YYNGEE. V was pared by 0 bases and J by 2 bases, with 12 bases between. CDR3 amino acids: CASSVAPAAPGANVLTF. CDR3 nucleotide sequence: TGTGCCAGCAGCGTAGCCCCAGCGGCACCTGGGGCCAACGTCCTGACTTTC.

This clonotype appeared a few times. CDR3 coding DNA: TGTGCCAGCAGTTTCGGACAGGGGGCGCGTTATGGCTACACCTTC. Protein: CASSFGQGARYGYTF. The rearrangement uses TRBV12-3 or TRBV12-4 and TRBJ1-2; 11 nucleotides line up with TRBD1. The CDR3 length is 15 residues. Trimming removed 3 bases from V and 5 bases from J; junction bases left unmatched: 5.

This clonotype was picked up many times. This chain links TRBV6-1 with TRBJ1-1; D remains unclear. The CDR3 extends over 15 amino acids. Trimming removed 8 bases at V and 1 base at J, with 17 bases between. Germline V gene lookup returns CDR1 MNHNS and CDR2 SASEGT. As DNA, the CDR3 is TGTGCCAGCTATGTCGGTGGACCTACGAACACTGAAGCTTTCTTT. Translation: CASYVGGPTNTEAFF.

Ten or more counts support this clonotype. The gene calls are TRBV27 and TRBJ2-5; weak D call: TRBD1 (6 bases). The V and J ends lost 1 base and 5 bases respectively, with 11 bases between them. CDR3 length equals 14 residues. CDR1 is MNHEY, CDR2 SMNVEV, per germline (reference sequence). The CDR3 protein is CASSLLWGRETQYF. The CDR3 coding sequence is TGTGCCAGCAGTTTATTGTGGGGGCGTGAGACCCAGTACTTC.

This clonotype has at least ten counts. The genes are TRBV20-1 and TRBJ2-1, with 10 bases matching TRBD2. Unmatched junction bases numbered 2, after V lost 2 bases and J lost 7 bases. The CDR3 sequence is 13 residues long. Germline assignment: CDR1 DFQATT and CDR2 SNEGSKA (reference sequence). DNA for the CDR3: TGCAGTGCTAGACTAGCGGGAGTTAATGAGCAGTTCTTC. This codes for CSARLAGVNEQFF.

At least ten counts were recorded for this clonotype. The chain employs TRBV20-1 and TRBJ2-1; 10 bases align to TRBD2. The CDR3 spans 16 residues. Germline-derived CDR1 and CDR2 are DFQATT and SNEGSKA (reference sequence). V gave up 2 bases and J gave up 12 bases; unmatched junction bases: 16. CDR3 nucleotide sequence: TGCAGTGCTAGATTACTAGCGGGGACTCCTACAATGAGGCAGTTCTTC. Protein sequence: CSARLLAGTPTMRQFF.

Written as DNA, the CDR3 is TGTGCCAGCAGCGCTATGACTAGCGGGAGTTACAATGAGCAGTTCTTC. It encodes CASSAMTSGSYNEQFF. This chain links TRBV9 with TRBJ2-1, with 12 bases identical to TRBD2. The trim removed 3 bases at V and 4 bases at J, leaving 5 bases unmatched. CDR3 size: 16 residues. From germline, CDR1 is SGDLS and CDR2 YYNGEE. Drawing the rest from reference TRBV9 and TRBJ2-1, the complete variable domain is DSGVTQTPKHLITATGQRVTLRCSPRSGDLSVYWYQQSLDQGLQFLIQYYNGEERAKGNILERFSAQQFPDLHSELNLSSLELGDSALYFCASSAMTSGSYNEQFFGPGTRLTVL.

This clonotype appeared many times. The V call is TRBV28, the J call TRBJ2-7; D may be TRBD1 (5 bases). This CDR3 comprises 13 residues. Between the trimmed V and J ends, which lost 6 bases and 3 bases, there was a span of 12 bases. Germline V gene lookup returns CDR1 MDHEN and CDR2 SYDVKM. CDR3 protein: CASSYPQGYEQYF. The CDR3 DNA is TGTGCCAGCAGCTACCCCCAGGGCTACGAGCAGTACTTC.